A single sample is the source of the 2 T cell receptor beta chains below, sequenced in a study of cytomegalovirus exposure and HLA in healthy donors. PCR involved 60 Vbeta and 13 Jbeta primers. Clones were sequenced by immunoSEQ multiplex PCR, and TCRdb holds only the in-frame ones, with some missing. This table has under 200,000 clones, 80% appearing once. Sequencing was performed on PBMCs. The receptors were sampled from a woman in her 50s in good health and CMV-seropositive.

V is TRBV27 and J is TRBJ1-1; D is unclear. Trimming stripped 2 bases from V and 1 base from J, with 5 bases between. CDR1 MNHEY and CDR2 SMNVEV come from the germline V gene (reference sequence). This CDR3 has 13 residues. The CDR3 DNA is TGTGCCAGCAGTTTAACAAGGAACACTGAAGCTTTCTTT. This sequence encodes CASSLTRNTEAFF.

In its sample, this clone was seen once. This chain links TRBV6-5 with TRBJ2-5; 8 bases map to TRBD2. CDR3 length: 15 residues. Germline CDR1 is MNHEY and CDR2 is SVGAGI. V shed 5 bases, J shed 5 bases, and the junction held 10 bases outside the gene matches. CDR3 protein: CASSPTGGPGETQYF. The CDR3, as DNA: TGTGCCAGCAGTCCGACGGGAGGGCCGGGGGAGACCCAGTACTTC.